A single TCR beta chain is shown here with its context. The antigen it binds to is not known. The input lacks base qualities; no much larger clone sits a single base away. This record comes from a study of CXCR3 chemokines and chemotherapy response in bladder cancer (dated by TCRdb to the early 2020s). Background on the whole study: The study set out to examine whether the activity of the CXCR3 chemokine system within tumors predicted response to chemotherapy in human bladder cancer.

The CDR3 contains 17 residues, cysteine and phenylalanine counted. CDR3 DNA is the only sequence kept; it has 51 bases, read in frame from the first base. The germline V and J ends show losses of 5 bases and 1 base respectively, and no gene match explains 13 bases of the junction. The library was made by PCR. The run used an Illumina HiSeq 2500. TCRdb reworked the public reads: Q25 trimming with fastp, MiXCR clone assembly, productive beta chains retained. Entries are consolidated by CDR3 protein sequence, retaining the most common genes and DNA. Across this sample there are about 8,100 distinct CDR3 sequences, with around an eighth seen only once. The ten largest clonotypes hold 15% to 20% of the sample.

The TCR sequence derives from a human donor with bladder cancer that responded to neoadjuvant chemotherapy. The chain links TRBV12-3 or TRBV12-4 with TRBJ1-1; 7 nucleotides in the junction match TRBD1. Collection took place from a patient whose treatment included neoadjuvant chemotherapy. The DNA is TGTGCCAGCAGTCGAGGGGACAGTGGTTCGAAGAACACTGAAGCTTTCTTT. This translates into CASSRGDSGSKNTEAFF.